Listed below are T cell receptor beta chains from one sample, sequenced in a study of CD8+ T cells in alopecia areata. Clones were read by immunoSEQ multiplex PCR, and TCRdb kept only the in-frame ones, dropping some. The table includes roughly 150,000 clones, about two thirds detected once. The sequenced material came from CD8+ T cells sorted from blood. These receptors came from a human donor in good health. Both conserved end residues are part of each CDR3. The D gene is left open where the match is weak. A row's size may be missing; if present it is once, few, many or a size class.

J gene,V gene,D gene,clone size,CDR3 protein,CDR3 DNA
TRBJ2-7,TRBV29-1,NA,once,CSVRKGSEGEQYF,TGCAGCGTGCGAAAGGGGTCTGAGGGCGAGCAGTACTTC
TRBJ1-2,TRBV14,NA,NA,CASSQWLTWEGMDGYTF,TGTGCCAGCAGCCAATGGCTTACGTGGGAGGGTATGGATGGCTACACCTTC
TRBJ2-1,TRBV7-9,TRBD2,NA,CASEREGNEQFF,TGTGCCAGCGAGCGGGAGGGCAATGAGCAGTTCTTC
TRBJ2-7,TRBV27,TRBD1,NA,CASSLRQGAYRSYEQYF,TGTGCCAGCAGTTTACGACAGGGGGCCTATAGGTCCTACGAGCAGTACTTC
TRBJ1-2,TRBV29-1,TRBD1,NA,CSVEDTGGLYGGTF,TGCAGCGTTGAAGATACAGGGGGTTTATATGGTGGGACCTTC
TRBJ2-7,TRBV30,TRBD1,NA,CAWSAQGRTGAYEQYF,TGTGCCTGGAGTGCACAAGGTAGGACAGGGGCCTACGAGCAGTACTTC
TRBJ2-6,TRBV9,TRBD2,NA,CASSELAGGRSGANVLTF,TGTGCCAGCAGCGAACTAGCGGGAGGACGCTCTGGGGCCAACGTCCTGACTTTC
TRBJ2-5,TRBV28,TRBD1,NA,CASSWGQGYGETQYF,TGTGCCAGCAGTTGGGGACAGGGGTACGGGGAGACCCAGTACTTC
TRBJ2-2,TRBV6-5,TRBD2,NA,CASTQLAGKAGELFF,TGTGCCAGCACCCAACTAGCGGGGAAGGCCGGGGAGCTGTTTTTT
TRBJ2-2,TRBV6-5,NA,NA,CASSYSASTGELFF,TGTGCCAGCAGTTACTCGGCAAGCACCGGGGAGCTGTTTTTT
TRBJ2-4,TRBV15,TRBD1,few,CATSRDRTEENIQYF,TGTGCCACCAGCAGGGACAGGACGGAGGAAAACATTCAGTACTTC
TRBJ2-5,TRBV11-1,NA,NA,CASSLVSGEDSGTQYF,TGTGCCAGCAGCTTAGTTTCGGGAGAGGACTCGGGGACCCAGTACTTC
TRBJ1-2,TRBV11-2,TRBD1,NA,CASSPGQDYGYTF,TGTGCCAGCAGCCCCGGACAGGACTATGGCTACACCTTC
TRBJ2-3,TRBV4-1,NA,NA,CASSREVPPSTDTQYF,TGCGCCAGCAGCCGCGAAGTACCGCCTAGCACAGATACGCAGTATTTT
TRBJ2-7,TRBV27,NA,NA,CASKMRGEQYF,TGTGCCAGCAAAATGAGAGGCGAGCAGTACTTC
TRBJ2-1,TRBV30,TRBD2,few,CAWGESAGGYNEQFF,TGTGCCTGGGGGGAGTCAGCGGGAGGGTACAATGAGCAGTTCTTC
TRBJ2-3,TRBV29-1,NA,NA,CSVDWQGPSTDTQYF,TGCAGCGTTGATTGGCAGGGCCCGAGCACAGATACGCAGTATTTT
TRBJ2-3,TRBV18,NA,NA,CASSPPEWTARNTDTQYF,TGTGCCAGCTCACCACCGGAGTGGACGGCGCGGAACACAGATACGCAGTATTTT
TRBJ2-7,TRBV29-1,TRBD1,once,CSVGQGRSYEQYF,TGCAGCGTGGGACAGGGAAGATCCTACGAGCAGTACTTC
TRBJ2-2,TRBV6-6,NA,many,CASRRTGELFF,TGTGCCAGCCGTCGTACCGGGGAGCTGTTTTTT
TRBJ2-7,TRBV9,NA,NA,CASSVAPGNPYEQYF,TGTGCCAGCAGCGTAGCTCCGGGAAACCCCTACGAGCAGTACTTC
TRBJ2-7,TRBV4-1,TRBD2,once,CASSQAGKTSGRFFHEQYF,TGCGCCAGCAGCCAAGCGGGGAAGACTAGCGGGAGATTTTTCCACGAGCAGTACTTC
TRBJ2-6,TRBV29-1,TRBD1,NA,CSVYGTDSGANVLTF,TGCAGCGTTTACGGGACAGATTCTGGGGCCAACGTCCTGACTTTC
TRBJ1-2,TRBV29-1,NA,NA,CSVEGGANYGYTF,TGCAGCGTCGAAGGGGGTGCTAACTATGGCTACACCTTC
TRBJ1-1,TRBV10-3,NA,few,CAISESQGGMNTEAFF,TGTGCCATCAGTGAGTCCCAAGGGGGGATGAACACTGAAGCTTTCTTT
TRBJ2-7,TRBV19,TRBD1,NA,CASSISGTGGYEQYF,TGTGCCAGTAGTATCTCCGGGACAGGGGGCTACGAGCAGTACTTC
TRBJ2-3,TRBV29-1,NA,NA,CSVEASGTDTQYF,TGCAGCGTTGAGGCTAGCGGCACAGATACGCAGTATTTT
TRBJ1-2,TRBV29-1,NA,NA,CSALVREGYTF,TGCAGCGCCCTAGTCAGGGAGGGCTACACCTTC
TRBJ2-7,TRBV9,TRBD1,NA,CASSVTGQGPYEQYF,TGTGCCAGCAGCGTAACGGGACAGGGGCCCTACGAGCAGTACTTC
TRBJ1-1,TRBV9,TRBD1,few,CASSTGTGTDIAFF,TGTGCCAGCAGCACAGGGACAGGGACCGACATTGCTTTCTTT
TRBJ1-5,TRBV2,NA,NA,CASSEAPYRDQPQHF,TGTGCCAGCAGTGAAGCCCCGTACAGGGATCAGCCCCAGCATTTT
TRBJ2-1,TRBV19,NA,NA,CASSPGPLNEQFF,TGTGCCAGTAGTCCGGGACCCCTCAATGAGCAGTTCTTC
TRBJ2-1,TRBV11-3,TRBD1,NA,CASSYETGFGNNEQFF,TGTGCCAGCAGTTACGAGACAGGGTTTGGGAACAATGAGCAGTTCTTC
TRBJ1-4,TRBV6-4,TRBD1,NA,CASLVTARQGEKLFF,TGTGCCAGCCTAGTGACTGCAAGACAGGGGGAAAAACTGTTTTTT
TRBJ2-1,TRBV5-4,NA,once,CASSMSTSNEQFF,TGTGCCAGCAGCATGTCGACTAGCAATGAGCAGTTCTTC
TRBJ2-7,TRBV29-1,NA,NA,CSVARQPGLYEQYF,TGCAGCGTTGCTAGACAGCCAGGACTCTACGAGCAGTACTTC
TRBJ1-2,TRBV5-1,NA,NA,CASSAPGLLPNYGYTF,TGCGCCAGCAGCGCACCGGGACTACTTCCTAACTATGGCTACACCTTC
TRBJ2-7,TRBV27,TRBD2,NA,CASSPKGLADPMIAF,TGTGCCAGCAGTCCGAAGGGACTAGCGGACCCCATGATTGCCTTC
TRBJ1-5,TRBV9,NA,NA,CASSVSGSQPQHF,TGTGCCAGCAGCGTTTCAGGGAGCCAGCCCCAGCATTTT
TRBJ2-7,TRBV28,TRBD1,few,CASSFSRDRSSYEQYF,TGTGCCAGCAGTTTCAGCCGGGACAGAAGCTCCTACGAGCAGTACTTC
TRBJ2-7,TRBV20-1,NA,NA,CSANSAYEQYF,TGCAGTGCTAACTCGGCCTACGAGCAGTACTTC
TRBJ2-7,TRBV7-9,NA,NA,CASSLDQGGSYEQYF,TGTGCCAGCAGCTTAGACCAGGGTGGCTCCTACGAGCAGTACTTC
TRBJ2-3,TRBV2,NA,NA,CASYDADENTDTQYF,TGTGCCAGCTACGACGCGGACGAAAACACAGATACGCAGTATTTT
TRBJ2-1,TRBV29-1,NA,NA,CSGGPPVGISYNEQFF,TGCAGCGGGGGGCCACCGGTTGGTATCTCCTACAATGAGCAGTTCTTC